The present entry profiles one T cell receptor (beta chain) with its context. The Seattle site enrolled patients during active infection and followed them longitudinally. Authors' methods: Reference gene primer amplification yielded estimated nucleated cell counts. Clones were sequenced by immunoSEQ multiplex PCR, and TCRdb holds only the in-frame ones, with some missing. The DNA gave D and trimming, while V, J and clone size come from that table. Of about 320,000 clones listed, approximately 89% are singletons. This CDR3 has 18 residues. Per germline, CDR1 MGHRA and CDR2 YSYEKL. With 0 bases clipped from V and 0 bases from J, the junction kept 8 bases outside the gene matches. This record belongs to a study of blood T cell repertoires in COVID-19. Study-level information: The study drew acute and convalescent COVID-19 samples from the United States, Italy and Spain. PBMCs, B-cell-depleted T cells, or T cells were the source of the cDNA or gDNA that made up the material.

The clonotype was recovered from a woman in her 30s with COVID-19, enrolled during active disease. The specimen was peripheral blood. This chain connects TRBV4-1 to TRBJ1-1; 9 bases are shared with TRBD1. This CDR3 reads CASSQDRRQGDMNTEAFF. The CDR3 DNA reads TGCGCCAGCAGCCAAGATCGGCGACAGGGGGACATGAACACTGAAGCTTTCTTT.